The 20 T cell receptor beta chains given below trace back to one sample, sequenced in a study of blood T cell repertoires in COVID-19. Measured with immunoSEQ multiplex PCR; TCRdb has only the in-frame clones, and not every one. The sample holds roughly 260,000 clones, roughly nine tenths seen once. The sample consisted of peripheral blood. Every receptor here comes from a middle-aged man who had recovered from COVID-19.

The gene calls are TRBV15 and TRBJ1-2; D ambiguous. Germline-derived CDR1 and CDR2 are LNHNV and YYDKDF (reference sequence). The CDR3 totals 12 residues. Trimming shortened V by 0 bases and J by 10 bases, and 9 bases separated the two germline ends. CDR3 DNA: TGTGCCACCAGCAGAGAACAGCACCTCTACACCTTC. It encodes CATSREQHLYTF.

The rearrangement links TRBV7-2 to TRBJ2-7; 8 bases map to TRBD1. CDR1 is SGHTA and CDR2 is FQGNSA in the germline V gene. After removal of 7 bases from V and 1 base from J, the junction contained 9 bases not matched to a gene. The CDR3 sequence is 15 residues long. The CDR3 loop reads CASTPGGTGSYEQYF. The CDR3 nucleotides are TGTGCCAGCACCCCGGGCGGGACAGGTTCCTACGAGCAGTACTTC.

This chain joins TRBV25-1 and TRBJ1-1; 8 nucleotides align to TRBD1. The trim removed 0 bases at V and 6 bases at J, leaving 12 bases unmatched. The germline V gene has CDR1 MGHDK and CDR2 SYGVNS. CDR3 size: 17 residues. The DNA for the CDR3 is TGTGCCAGCAGTGAATACGGGTCGTCAGGGGGCGGCTCTGAAGCTTTCTTT. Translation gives CASSEYGSSGGGSEAFF.

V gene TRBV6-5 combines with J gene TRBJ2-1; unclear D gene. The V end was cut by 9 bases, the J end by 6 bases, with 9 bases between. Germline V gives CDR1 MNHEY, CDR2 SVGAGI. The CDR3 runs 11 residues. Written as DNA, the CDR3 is TGTGCCAGTGACTCGGGCAATGAGCAGTTCTTC. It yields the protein CASDSGNEQFF.

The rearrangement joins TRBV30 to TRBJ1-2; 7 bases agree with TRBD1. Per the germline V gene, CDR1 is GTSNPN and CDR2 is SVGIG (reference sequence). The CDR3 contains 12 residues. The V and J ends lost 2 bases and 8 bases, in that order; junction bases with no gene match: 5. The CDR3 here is CAWSTTGAGYTF. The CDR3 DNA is TGTGCCTGGAGTACCACAGGGGCCGGCTACACCTTC.

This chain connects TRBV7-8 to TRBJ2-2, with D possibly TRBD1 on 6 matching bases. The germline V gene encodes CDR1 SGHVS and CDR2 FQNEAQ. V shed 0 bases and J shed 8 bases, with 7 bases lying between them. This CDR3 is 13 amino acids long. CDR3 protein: CASSLAQGGELFF. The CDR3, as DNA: TGTGCCAGCAGCTTAGCTCAGGGGGGGGAGCTGTTTTTT.

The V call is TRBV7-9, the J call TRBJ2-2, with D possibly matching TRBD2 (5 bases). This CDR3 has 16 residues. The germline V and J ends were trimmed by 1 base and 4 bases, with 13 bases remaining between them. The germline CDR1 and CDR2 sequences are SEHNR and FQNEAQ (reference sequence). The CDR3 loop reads CASSLEAASFTGELFF. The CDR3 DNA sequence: TGTGCCAGCAGCTTAGAAGCGGCTAGCTTCACCGGGGAGCTGTTTTTT.

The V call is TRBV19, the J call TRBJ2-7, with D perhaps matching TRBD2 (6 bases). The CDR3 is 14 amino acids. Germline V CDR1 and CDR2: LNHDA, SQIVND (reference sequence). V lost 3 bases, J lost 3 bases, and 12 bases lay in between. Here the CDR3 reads CASSIRTGVYEQYF. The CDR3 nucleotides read TGTGCCAGTAGTATCAGGACGGGAGTCTACGAGCAGTACTTC.

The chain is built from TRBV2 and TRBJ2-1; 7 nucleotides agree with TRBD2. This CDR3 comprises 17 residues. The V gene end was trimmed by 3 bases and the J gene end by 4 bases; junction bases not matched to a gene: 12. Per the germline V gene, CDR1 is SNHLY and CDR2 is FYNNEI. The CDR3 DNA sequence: TGTGCCAGCAGTGACCGCACCGGACTAGGCGGGTACAATGAGCAGTTCTTC. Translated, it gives CASSDRTGLGGYNEQFF.

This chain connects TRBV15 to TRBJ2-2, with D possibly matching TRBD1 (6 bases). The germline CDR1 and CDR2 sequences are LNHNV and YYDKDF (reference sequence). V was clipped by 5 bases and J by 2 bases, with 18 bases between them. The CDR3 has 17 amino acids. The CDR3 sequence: CATSGRPGTFNTGELFF. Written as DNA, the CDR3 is TGTGCCACCAGCGGCCGTCCCGGGACATTCAACACCGGGGAGCTGTTTTTT. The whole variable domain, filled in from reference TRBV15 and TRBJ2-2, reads DAMVIQNPRYQVTQFGKPVTLSCSQTLNHNVMYWYQQKSSQAPKLLFHYYDKDFNNEADTPDNFQSRRPNTSFCFLDIRSPGLGDTAMYLCATSGRPGTFNTGELFFGEGSRLTVL.

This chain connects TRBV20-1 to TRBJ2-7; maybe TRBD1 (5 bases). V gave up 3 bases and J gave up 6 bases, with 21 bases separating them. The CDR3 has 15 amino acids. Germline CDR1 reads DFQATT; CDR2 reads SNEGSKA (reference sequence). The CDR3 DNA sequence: TGCAGTGCTAGTGCTCCCCGCGCGGCAGGGCTCGAGCAGTACTTC. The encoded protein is CSASAPRAAGLEQYF.

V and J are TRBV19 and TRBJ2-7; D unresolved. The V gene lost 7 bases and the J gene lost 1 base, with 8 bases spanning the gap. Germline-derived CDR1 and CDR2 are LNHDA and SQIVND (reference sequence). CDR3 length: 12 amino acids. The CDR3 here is CASTTESYEQYF. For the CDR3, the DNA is TGTGCCAGTACCACAGAATCCTACGAGCAGTACTTC.

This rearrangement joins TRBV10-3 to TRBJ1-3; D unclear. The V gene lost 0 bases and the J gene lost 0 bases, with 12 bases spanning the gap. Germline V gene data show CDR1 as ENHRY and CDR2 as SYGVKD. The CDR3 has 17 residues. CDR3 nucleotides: TGTGCCATCAGTGAGTCGACCGGGGATTCCTCTGGAAACACCATATATTTT. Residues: CAISESTGDSSGNTIYF.

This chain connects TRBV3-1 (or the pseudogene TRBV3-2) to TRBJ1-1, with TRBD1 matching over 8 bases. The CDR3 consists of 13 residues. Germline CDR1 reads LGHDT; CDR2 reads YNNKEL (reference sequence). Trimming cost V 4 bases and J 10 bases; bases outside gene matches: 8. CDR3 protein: CASSPLRQGIAFF. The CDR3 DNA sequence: TGTGCCAGCAGCCCACTCCGACAGGGGATAGCTTTCTTT.

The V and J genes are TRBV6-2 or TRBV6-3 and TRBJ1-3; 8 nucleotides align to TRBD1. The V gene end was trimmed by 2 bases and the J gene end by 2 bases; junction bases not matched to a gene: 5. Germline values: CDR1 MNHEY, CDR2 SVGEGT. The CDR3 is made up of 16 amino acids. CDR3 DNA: TGTGCCAGCAGTTACGCCGGGACAGGCGCTGGAAACACCATATATTTT. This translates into CASSYAGTGAGNTIYF.

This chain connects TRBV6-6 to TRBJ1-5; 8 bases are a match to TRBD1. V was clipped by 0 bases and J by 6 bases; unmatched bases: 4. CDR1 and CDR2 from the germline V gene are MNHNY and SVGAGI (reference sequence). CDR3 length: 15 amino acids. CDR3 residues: CASSYSTGASQPQHF. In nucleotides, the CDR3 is TGTGCCAGCAGTTACTCGACAGGGGCAAGTCAGCCCCAGCATTTT.

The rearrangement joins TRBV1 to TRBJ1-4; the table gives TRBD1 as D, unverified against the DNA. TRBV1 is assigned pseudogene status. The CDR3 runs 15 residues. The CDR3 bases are TGCACCAGCGCCGTGGACCCCAAGGGGAATGAAAAACTGTTTTTT. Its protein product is CTSAVDPKGNEKLFF.

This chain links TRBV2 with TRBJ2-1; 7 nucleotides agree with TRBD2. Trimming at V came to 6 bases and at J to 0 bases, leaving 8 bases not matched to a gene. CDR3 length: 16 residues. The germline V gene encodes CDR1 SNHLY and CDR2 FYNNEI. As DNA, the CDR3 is TGTGCCAGCAGGACCCGACTAGCAATCTCCTACAATGAGCAGTTCTTC. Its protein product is CASRTRLAISYNEQFF. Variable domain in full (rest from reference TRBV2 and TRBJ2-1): EPEVTQTPSHQVTQMGQEVILRCVPISNHLYFYWYRQILGQKVEFLVSFYNNEISEKSEIFDDQFSVERPDGSNFTLKIRSTKLEDSAMYFCASRTRLAISYNEQFFGPGTRLTVL.

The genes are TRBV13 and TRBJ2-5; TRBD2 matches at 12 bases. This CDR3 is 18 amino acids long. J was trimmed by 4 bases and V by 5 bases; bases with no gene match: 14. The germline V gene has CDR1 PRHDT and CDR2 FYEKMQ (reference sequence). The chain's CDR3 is CASSDRTSGDPKRETQYF. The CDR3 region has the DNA TGTGCCAGCAGCGATCGGACTAGCGGGGACCCTAAGAGAGAGACCCAGTACTTC.

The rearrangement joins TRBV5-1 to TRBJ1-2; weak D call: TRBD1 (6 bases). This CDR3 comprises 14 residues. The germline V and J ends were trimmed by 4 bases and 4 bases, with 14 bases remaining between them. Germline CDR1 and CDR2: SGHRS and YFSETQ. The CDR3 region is CASSLPDSPYGYTF. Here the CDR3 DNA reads TGCGCCAGCAGCCTCCCGGACAGCCCCTATGGCTACACCTTC.